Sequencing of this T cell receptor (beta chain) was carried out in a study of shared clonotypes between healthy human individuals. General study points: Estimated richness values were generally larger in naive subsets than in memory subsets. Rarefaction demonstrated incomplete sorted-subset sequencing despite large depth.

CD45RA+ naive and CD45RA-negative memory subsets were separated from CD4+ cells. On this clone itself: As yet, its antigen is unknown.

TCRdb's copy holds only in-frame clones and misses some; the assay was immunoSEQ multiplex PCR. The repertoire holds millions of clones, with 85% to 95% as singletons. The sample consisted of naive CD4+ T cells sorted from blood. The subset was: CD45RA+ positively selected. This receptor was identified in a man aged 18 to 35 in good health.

Written as DNA, the CDR3 is TGTGCCAGCAGCACCCGGACTAGCGTGTCCTACGAGCAGTACTTC. Amino acids: CASSTRTSVSYEQYF. V is TRBV7-2 and J is TRBJ2-7; 9 bases are shared with TRBD2. The CDR3 runs to 15 residues. Germline V gene lookup returns CDR1 SGHTA and CDR2 FQGNSA. Trimming at V came to 5 bases and at J to 1 base, leaving 6 bases not matched to a gene.